This is a list of T cell receptor beta chains from one sample in a study of T cell responses to AZD1222 COVID-19 vaccine. Assay: immunoSEQ multiplex PCR; the TCRdb copy retains only in-frame clones and omits some. The sample holds more than 95,000 clones, 90% to 95% seen once. The sample in question was peripheral blood, obtained on day 0 of AZD1222 vaccination. All receptors derive from an adult in good health. The CDR3 runs from the conserved cysteine through the conserved F or W. The D gene is left open where the match is weak. Some rows mark clone size as missing; the rest say once, few, many or name a class of expanded clone.

16,.,TRBJ2-3,.,TRBV7-9,CASTFLRDGRTDTQYF,TGTGCCAGCACCTTCCTCCGGGACGGACGCACAGATACGCAGTATTTT
12,.,TRBJ2-5,.,TRBV15,CATSRGLETQYF,TGTGCCACCAGCAGAGGGTTAGAGACCCAGTACTTC
12,.,TRBJ2-3,.,TRBV13,CASSLVTDTQYF,TGTGCCAGCAGCTTAGTCACAGATACGCAGTATTTT
10,.,TRBJ2-7,.,TRBV28,CATELYEQYF,TGTGCCACCGAGCTTTACGAGCAGTACTTC
13,.,TRBJ1-1,.,TRBV2,CASSDPGWTEAFF,TGTGCCAGCAGTGATCCAGGGTGGACTGAAGCTTTCTTT
14,TRBD2,TRBJ2-2,.,TRBV5-1,CASSISGSGGELFF,TGCGCCAGCAGCATAAGCGGGAGTGGCGGGGAGCTGTTTTTT
14,.,TRBJ2-4,.,TRBV10-3,CAIRAQGKGNIQYF,TGTGCCATCAGGGCACAGGGTAAGGGAAACATTCAGTACTTC
16,.,TRBJ2-1,.,TRBV5-1,CASSLGVASAYNEQFF,TGCGCCAGCAGCTTGGGGGTAGCGAGCGCCTACAATGAGCAGTTCTTC
13,.,TRBJ2-1,.,TRBV30,CAGGHYLYNEQFF,TGTGCCGGAGGACATTACCTCTACAATGAGCAGTTCTTC
18,.,TRBJ2-1,.,TRBV5-6,CASSLGTLRGLFANEQFF,TGTGCCAGCAGCTTGGGGACCCTCCGGGGGCTTTTCGCGAATGAGCAGTTCTTC
15,.,TRBJ2-6,.,TRBV27,CASSPLLSGANVLTF,TGTGCCAGCAGTCCCCTCCTCTCTGGGGCCAACGTCCTGACTTTC
15,TRBD1,TRBJ1-1,.,TRBV3-1/TRBV3-2,CASSLRGRSGTEAFF,TGTGCCAGCAGCCTCAGGGGGCGCAGCGGCACTGAAGCTTTCTTT
13,.,TRBJ2-5,.,TRBV7-8,CASSTGSQETQYF,TGTGCCAGCAGCACAGGGAGCCAAGAGACCCAGTACTTC
17,TRBD2,TRBJ2-7,once,TRBV4-1,CASSQATAGLALYEQYF,TGCGCCAGCAGCCAGGCTACAGCGGGACTAGCCCTCTACGAGCAGTACTTC
18,TRBD1,TRBJ1-4,once,TRBV12-5,CASGRMDRGRAANEKLFF,TGTGCTAGTGGGCGGATGGACAGGGGGCGCGCGGCTAATGAAAAACTGTTTTTT
11,.,TRBJ2-3,.,TRBV27,CASAKTDTQYF,TGTGCCAGCGCAAAGACAGATACGCAGTATTTT
15,TRBD2,TRBJ2-7,.,TRBV28,CASSPAASGRYEQYF,TGTGCCAGCAGTCCGGCGGCTAGCGGGAGGTACGAGCAGTACTTC
15,.,TRBJ2-5,.,TRBV5-1,CASSLGGGNQETQYF,TGCGCCAGCAGCTTGGGAGGCGGGAACCAAGAGACCCAGTACTTC
16,TRBD2,TRBJ2-3,.,TRBV18,CASSPLAGGPGDTQYF,TGTGCCAGCTCTCCTCTAGCGGGAGGGCCAGGCGATACGCAGTATTTT
14,TRBD2,TRBJ2-7,.,TRBV6-5,CASRYLGGSYEQYF,TGTGCCAGCAGATACCTGGGCGGGAGTTACGAGCAGTACTTC